One T cell receptor beta chain is described in this entry. Its antigen has not been determined. Base quality data are lacking; no much larger clone is found one base away. The sample was run on an Illumina HiSeq 2500. Quantitative 5'-RACE with molecular barcodes was used to prepare TCR beta libraries. Under the source paper's analysis protocol: Disease-linked TCR variants were identified with a new computational method built on a probabilistic model of VDJ rearrangement. Through fastp at Q25 and MiXCR, TCRdb rebuilt clones from the public reads, retaining in-frame beta chains. Rows matching on CDR3 protein sequence are summarized as one entry with the most common DNA and genes. None of the V and J calls come from the authors' own analysis; TCRdb made them. The table for this sample lists about 230,000 distinct CDR3 sequences; over 7% of them were counted only once. The ten largest make up around 4.9% of the sample.

The germline V gene yields SGHTA for CDR1 and FQGNSA for CDR2. The CDR3 sequence holds 15 residues, the cysteine and phenylalanine included. CDR3 DNA is the only sequence kept; it has 45 bases, read in frame from the first base. At the junction V is shortened by 5 bases and J by 6 bases, with 19 bases in between. The data originate from a study of CD8 T cells in ankylosing spondylitis (dated by TCRdb to about 2017). In terms of the full investigation: The study set out to find disease-linked TCR variants by profiling T cell receptor beta repertoires in ankylosing spondylitis patients and healthy donors. The full study cohort comprised around 25 ankylosing spondylitis patients and 85 to 120 healthy donors. Samples of peripheral blood were taken, and for ankylosing spondylitis patients, synovial fluid was collected as well.

The study at large found these results: According to the report, matched synovial fluid samples from ankylosing spondylitis patients were significantly enriched for the disease-linked clones. A CD8+ phenotype was shown by the disease-linked clones, which were found at relatively low frequencies in peripheral blood. A TCR beta motif made up of several highly homologous amino acid variants appeared to be characteristic of blood from ankylosing spondylitis patients. Some of the motif variants had been reported before in the synovial fluid and blood of reactive arthritis patients, a finding that suggests common disease-initiation mechanisms.

The rearranged segments are TRBV7-2 and TRBJ1-2; the D gene is not confidently resolved. This receptor was taken from a female donor with ankylosing spondylitis or in good health (not recorded which). What was sequenced was blood, either unsorted or a sorted T cell fraction (not recorded which). The DNA reads as follows: TGTGCCAGCAGCCCCGAAGGCCGGGGAGGGCATGGCTACACCTTC. Translation gives CASSPEGRGGHGYTF.